Sequencing of this TCR beta chain was carried out in a study of glioma-infiltrating T cells. For the study at large: Dexamethasone exposure before glioma surgery was limited to six or fewer days. Sequencing aimed for about 4.5- to 11-fold coverage of roughly one million peripheral T cells. Study observations and caveats: Non-neoplastic patients had below-expected tissue-blood divergence, while all gliomas exceeded expectation.

CDR1 MDHEN and CDR2 SYDVKM come from the germline V gene. CDR3 size: 14 residues. V was pared by 2 bases and J by 3 bases, with 11 bases between. Amplification of TCR alpha and beta CDR3 regions from RNA used iRepertoire nested multiplex PCR. TCRdb called the multiplex PCR reads again in MiXCR, with one record for every CDR3 protein. The profile covers around 390,000 distinct CDR3 sequences, with roughly two fifths appearing a single time and approximately 12% taken by the ten largest. On this clonotype: The antigen is undetermined.

The receptor's source is a human donor with low-grade glioma or glioblastoma, undergoing nonglioma brain surgery, or in good health (not recorded which). Sequences were obtained from glioma tissue, nonneoplastic brain tissue, or PBMCs (not recorded which). The rearrangement joins TRBV28 to TRBJ2-7; no definite D call. In DNA form, the CDR3 reads TGTGCCAGCAGTTTAGGGCGTTCGGTCTACGAGCAGTACTTC. Residues: CASSLGRSVYEQYF.